A single sample is the source of the 12 T cell receptor beta chains below, sequenced in a study of somatic mutations in cytotoxic T cells in rheumatoid arthritis. Sequencing used immunoSEQ multiplex PCR; TCRdb keeps in-frame clones, though not all of them. Of over 15,000 clones detected, over 65% appear once; the ten largest clones hold 4.8%. Sequenced material: CD8+ T cells sorted from blood. These receptors were taken from an adult with rheumatoid arthritis.

This sequence joins TRBV6-6 and TRBJ2-1, with a weak D call TRBD1 (6 bases). Germline CDR1 reads MNHNY; CDR2 reads SVGAGI (reference sequence). CDR3 length: 16 amino acids. V lost 4 bases, J lost 2 bases, and 15 bases lay in between. CDR3 protein: CASSSDSLWAYNEQFF. The DNA for the CDR3 is TGTGCCAGCAGTTCGGACAGTCTGTGGGCCTACAATGAGCAGTTCTTC.

The chain links TRBV13 to TRBJ2-7; 10 bases map to TRBD1. After removal of 6 bases from V and 1 base from J, the junction contained 6 bases not matched to a gene. CDR1 PRHDT and CDR2 FYEKMQ come from the germline V gene (reference sequence). The length of the CDR3 is 15 residues. The CDR3 loop is CASSTRDRGSYEQYF. The CDR3 DNA reads as TGTGCCAGCAGTACCCGGGACAGGGGTTCCTACGAGCAGTACTTC.

The chain carries TRBV9 and TRBJ2-2, with D unresolved. CDR1 and CDR2 (germline): SGDLS, YYNGEE. This CDR3 is 15 amino acids long. Trimming left V 0 bases short and J 1 base short, with 7 bases between. The CDR3 sequence: CASSVAEGNTGELFF. CDR3 coding DNA: TGTGCCAGCAGCGTAGCTGAAGGGAACACCGGGGAGCTGTTTTTT.

The chain carries TRBV18 and TRBJ2-3; 10 nucleotides line up with TRBD1. Germline loops: CDR1 KGHSH, CDR2 LQKENI. The CDR3 length is 16 residues. The junction had 9 bases not matched to a gene; V was cut back by 3 bases and J by 6 bases. The CDR3 sequence: CASSPARDRGLDTQYF. CDR3 sequence (DNA): TGTGCCAGCTCACCCGCCCGGGACAGGGGCCTCGATACGCAGTATTTT.

The J gene is TRBJ1-1, the V gene TRBV6-6; D is unresolved. The CDR3 has 12 residues. Between the trimmed V and J ends, which lost 11 bases and 1 base, there was a span of 11 bases. Germline CDR1 and CDR2: MNHNY and SVGAGI (reference sequence). CDR3 in DNA: TGTGCCGGAACCCCCAGGAACACTGAAGCTTTCTTT. This gives the protein CAGTPRNTEAFF.

The chain links TRBV9 to TRBJ2-6; D perhaps matches TRBD2 (6 bases). Per germline, CDR1 SGDLS and CDR2 YYNGEE. The V and J ends lost 6 bases and 0 bases respectively, with 10 bases between them. CDR3 length equals 15 residues. The CDR3, as DNA: TGTGCCAGCACCCGGGGGTTCTCTGGGGCCAACGTCCTGACTTTC. Protein sequence: CASTRGFSGANVLTF.

The chain employs TRBV5-4 and TRBJ2-6; D perhaps matches TRBD1 (6 bases). The V gene's germline CDR1 is SGHNT and CDR2 YYREEE (reference sequence). Deletions cut 6 bases from V and 0 bases from J, with 13 bases between. The CDR3 contains 16 residues. CDR3 DNA sequence: TGTGCCAGCATCCCCAAACAGGGCTCTGGGGCCAACGTCCTGACTTTC. Translated, it gives CASIPKQGSGANVLTF. Full variable domain (remainder filled in from reference TRBV5-4 and TRBJ2-6): ETGVTQSPTHLIKTRGQQVTLRCSSQSGHNTVSWYQQALGQGPQFIFQYYREEENGRGNFPPRFSGLQFPNYSSELNVNALELDDSALYLCASIPKQGSGANVLTFGAGSRLTVL.

In its sample, this clone was seen a few times. The germline gene is not matched at one end of the junction; a read error may be the cause. The V gene is TRBV2, the J gene TRBJ2-7; 8 bases fit TRBD1. CDR1 is SNHLY, CDR2 FYNNEI, per germline. This CDR3 is built from 11 residues. CDR3 region: CASRGSGTGNF. CDR3 DNA: TGTGCCAGCAGGGGCTCCGGGACAGGAAACTTC. Full variable domain (outside the CDR3, taken from reference TRBV2 and TRBJ2-7): EPEVTQTPSHQVTQMGQEVILRCVPISNHLYFYWYRQILGQKVEFLVSFYNNEISEKSEIFDDQFSVERPDGSNFTLKIRSTKLEDSAMYFCASRGSGTGNFGPGTRLTVT.

This chain joins TRBV7-9 and TRBJ2-1, with 7 bases matching TRBD2. The CDR3 runs 17 residues. The V and J ends lost 2 bases and 3 bases, in that order; junction bases with no gene match: 10. The germline V gene encodes CDR1 SEHNR and CDR2 FQNEAQ (reference sequence). Here the CDR3 reads CASSLRAGPTYYNEQFF. CDR3 coding DNA: TGTGCCAGCAGCTTAAGAGCGGGGCCTACCTACTACAATGAGCAGTTCTTC. Looking up the rest from reference TRBV7-9 and TRBJ2-1 gives the full variable domain: DTGVSQNPRHKITKRGQNVTFRCDPISEHNRLYWYRQTLGQGPEFLTYFQNEAQLEKSRLLSDRFSAERPKGSFSTLEIQRTEQGDSAMYLCASSLRAGPTYYNEQFFGPGTRLTVL.

V is TRBV19 and J is TRBJ2-1, with 14 bases that match TRBD2. The CDR3 is 18 residues long. The V gene end was trimmed by 5 bases and the J gene end by 3 bases; junction bases not matched to a gene: 9. The germline CDR1 and CDR2 sequences are LNHDA and SQIVND (reference sequence). The CDR3 bases are TGTGCCAGTAGTCTAATGCCGGGACTAGCGGGGGTCTACAATGAGCAGTTCTTC. Its translation is CASSLMPGLAGVYNEQFF.

For the CDR3, the DNA is TGTGCCAGCAGCGAGGGTGGGGGGCAAAATTCACCCCTCCACTTT. This translates into CASSEGGGQNSPLHF. The chain couples TRBV9 to TRBJ1-6; maybe TRBD1 (6 bases). The V gene lost 3 bases and the J gene lost 7 bases, with 14 bases spanning the gap. CDR1 is SGDLS, CDR2 YYNGEE, per germline. The CDR3 covers 15 residues.

This clone was seen only once. This chain connects TRBV5-6 to TRBJ2-7; unclear D gene. The CDR3 length is 14 residues. Per the germline V gene, CDR1 is SGHDT and CDR2 is YYEEEE. V shed 0 bases and J shed 4 bases, with 11 bases lying between them. The CDR3 DNA sequence: TGTGCCAGCAGCTTGGCCTCGACGTCTTACGAGCAGTACTTC. Its translation is CASSLASTSYEQYF.